The 2 T cell receptor beta chains in this list originate from one sample, sequenced in a study of T cell repertoires in cytomegalovirus infection. TCRdb redid the calling of the reads with MiXCR, one entry per CDR3 protein. The data contain approximately 180,000 distinct CDR3 sequences, roughly 9% of them singletons. The material sequenced was PBMCs. Source of these receptors: a human donor in good health (CMV status not recorded). Some clones in this sample may be carry-over from other donors' samples.

V gene TRBV6-5 combines with J gene TRBJ2-1, with TRBD2 matching over 7 bases. With 4 bases clipped from V and 7 bases from J, the junction kept 4 bases outside the gene matches. The V gene's germline CDR1 is MNHEY and CDR2 SVGAGI. The CDR3 totals 13 residues. CDR3 in DNA: TGTGCCAGCAGTTGGACTAGTCGGAATGAGCAGTTCTTC. It translates to CASSWTSRNEQFF.

This clonotype was seen only a few times. The chain carries TRBV15 and TRBJ1-2; the D gene is possibly TRBD1 (5 bases). The CDR3 length is 14 residues. Trimming removed 3 bases at V and 6 bases at J, with 14 bases between. Germline V gene lookup returns CDR1 LNHNV and CDR2 YYDKDF (reference sequence). The CDR3 is CATSRRDGRDGYTF. In DNA form, the CDR3 reads TGTGCCACCAGCAGGAGGGACGGAAGGGATGGCTACACCTTC.